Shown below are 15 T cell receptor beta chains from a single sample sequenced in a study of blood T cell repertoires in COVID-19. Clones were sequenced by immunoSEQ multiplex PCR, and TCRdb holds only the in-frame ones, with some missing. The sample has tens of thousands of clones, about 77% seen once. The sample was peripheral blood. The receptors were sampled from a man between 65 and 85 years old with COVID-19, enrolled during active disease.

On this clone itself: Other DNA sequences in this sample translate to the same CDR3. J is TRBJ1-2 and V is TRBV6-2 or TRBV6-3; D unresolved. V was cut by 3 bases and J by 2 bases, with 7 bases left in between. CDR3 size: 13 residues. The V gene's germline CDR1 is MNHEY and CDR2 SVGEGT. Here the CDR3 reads CASSYPGNYGYTF. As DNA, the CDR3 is TGTGCCAGCAGTTATCCGGGGAACTATGGCTACACCTTC.

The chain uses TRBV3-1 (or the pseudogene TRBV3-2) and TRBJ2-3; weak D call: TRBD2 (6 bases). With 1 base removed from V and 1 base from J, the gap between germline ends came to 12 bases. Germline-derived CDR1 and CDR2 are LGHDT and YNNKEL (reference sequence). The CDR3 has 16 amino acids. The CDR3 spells CASSQGRAGRTDTQYF. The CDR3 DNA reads TGTGCCAGCAGCCAAGGTAGGGCGGGACGCACAGATACGCAGTATTTT.

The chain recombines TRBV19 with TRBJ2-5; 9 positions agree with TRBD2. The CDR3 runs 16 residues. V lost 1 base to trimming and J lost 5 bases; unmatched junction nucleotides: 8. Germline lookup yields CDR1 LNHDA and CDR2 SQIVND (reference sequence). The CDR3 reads CASSIGVGLAGETQYF. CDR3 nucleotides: TGTGCCAGTAGTATAGGGGTAGGCCTAGCGGGGGAGACCCAGTACTTC.

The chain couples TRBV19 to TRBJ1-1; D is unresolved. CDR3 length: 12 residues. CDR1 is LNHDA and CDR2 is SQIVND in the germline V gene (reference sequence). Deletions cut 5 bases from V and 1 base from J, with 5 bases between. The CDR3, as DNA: TGTGCCAGTAGTCGGGGGAACACTGAAGCTTTCTTT. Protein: CASSRGNTEAFF.

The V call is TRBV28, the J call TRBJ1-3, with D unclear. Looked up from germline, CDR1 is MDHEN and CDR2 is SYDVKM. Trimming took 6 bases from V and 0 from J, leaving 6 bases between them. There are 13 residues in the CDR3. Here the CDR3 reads CASSSFSGNTIYF. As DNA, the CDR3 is TGTGCCAGCAGCTCCTTCTCTGGAAACACCATATATTTT.

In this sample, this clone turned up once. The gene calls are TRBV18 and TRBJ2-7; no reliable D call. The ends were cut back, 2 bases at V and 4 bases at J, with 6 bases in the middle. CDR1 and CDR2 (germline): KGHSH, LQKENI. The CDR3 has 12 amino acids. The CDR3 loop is CASSPASYEQYF. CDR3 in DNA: TGTGCCAGCTCACCAGCGTCGTACGAGCAGTACTTC.

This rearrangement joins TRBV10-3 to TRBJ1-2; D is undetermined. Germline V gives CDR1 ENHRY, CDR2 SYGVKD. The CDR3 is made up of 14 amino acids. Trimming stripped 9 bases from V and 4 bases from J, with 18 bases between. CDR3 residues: CAIGNRGDIYGYTF. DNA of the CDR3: TGTGCCATAGGAAACCGAGGCGATATCTATGGCTACACCTTC.

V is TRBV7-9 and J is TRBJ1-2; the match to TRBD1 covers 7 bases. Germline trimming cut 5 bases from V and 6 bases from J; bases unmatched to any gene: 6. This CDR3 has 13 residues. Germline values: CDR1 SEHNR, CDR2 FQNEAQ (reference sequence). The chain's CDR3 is CASSRGTDDGYTF. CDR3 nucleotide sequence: TGTGCCAGCAGCCGAGGGACAGATGATGGCTACACCTTC.

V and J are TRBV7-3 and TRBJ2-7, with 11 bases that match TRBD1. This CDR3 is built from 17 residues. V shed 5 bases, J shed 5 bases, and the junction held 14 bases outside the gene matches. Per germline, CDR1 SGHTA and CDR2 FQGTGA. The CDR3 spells CASSPNRDRGKADEQYF. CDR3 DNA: TGTGCCAGCAGCCCAAACCGGGACAGGGGGAAAGCGGACGAGCAGTACTTC.

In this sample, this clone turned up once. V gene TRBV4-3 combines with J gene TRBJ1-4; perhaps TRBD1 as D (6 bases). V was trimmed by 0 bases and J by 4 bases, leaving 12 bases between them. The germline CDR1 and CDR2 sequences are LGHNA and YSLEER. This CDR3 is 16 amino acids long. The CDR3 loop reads CASSQDRGAVNEKLFF. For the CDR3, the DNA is TGCGCCAGCAGCCAAGATCGGGGGGCGGTTAATGAAAAACTGTTTTTT.

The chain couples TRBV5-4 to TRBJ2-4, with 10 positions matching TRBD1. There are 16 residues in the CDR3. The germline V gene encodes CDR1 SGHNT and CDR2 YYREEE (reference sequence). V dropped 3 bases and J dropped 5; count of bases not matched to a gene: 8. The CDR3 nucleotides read TGTGCCAGCAGCTCGGGACAGGGGACCAGGGAAAACATTCAGTACTTC. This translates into CASSSGQGTRENIQYF.

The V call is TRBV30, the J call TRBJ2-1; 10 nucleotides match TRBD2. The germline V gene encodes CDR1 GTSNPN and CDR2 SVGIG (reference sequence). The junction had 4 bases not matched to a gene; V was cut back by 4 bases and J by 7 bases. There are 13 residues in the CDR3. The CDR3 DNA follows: TGTGCCTGGACCAGACTAGCGGGTAATGAGCAGTTCTTC. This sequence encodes CAWTRLAGNEQFF.

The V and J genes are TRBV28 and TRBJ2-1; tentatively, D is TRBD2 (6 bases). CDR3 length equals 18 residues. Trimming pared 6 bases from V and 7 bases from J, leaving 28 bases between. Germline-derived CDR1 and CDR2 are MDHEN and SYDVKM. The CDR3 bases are TGTGCCAGCAGCAACCCACCGGGGCGGGACCCATTTTCAAATGAGCAGTTCTTC. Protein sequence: CASSNPPGRDPFSNEQFF.

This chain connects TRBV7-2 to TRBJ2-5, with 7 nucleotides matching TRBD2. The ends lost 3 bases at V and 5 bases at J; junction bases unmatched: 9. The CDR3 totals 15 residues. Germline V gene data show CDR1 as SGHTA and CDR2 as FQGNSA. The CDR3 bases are TGTGCCAGCAGCTTCCAGGGAGGGCCGGGTGAGACCCAGTACTTC. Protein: CASSFQGGPGETQYF.

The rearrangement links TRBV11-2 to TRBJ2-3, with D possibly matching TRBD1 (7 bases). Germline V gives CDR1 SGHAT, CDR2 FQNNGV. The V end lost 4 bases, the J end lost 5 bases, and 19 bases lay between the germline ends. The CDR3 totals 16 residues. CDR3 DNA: TGTGCCAGCAGCTCAGGGGGGAACCCGATTGAAGATACGCAGTATTTT. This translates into CASSSGGNPIEDTQYF.